This paragraph covers one TCR beta chain sequence. In the authors' workflow: Estimates of nucleated cell counts were drawn from the amplification of reference gene primers. Clones were read by immunoSEQ multiplex PCR, and TCRdb kept only the in-frame ones, dropping some. The D gene and trimming were derived from the DNA, and the V and J assignments and clone size from that table. The table lists 110,000 or so clones, roughly 82% of them singletons. This CDR3 has 15 amino acids. Unmatched junction bases numbered 4, after V lost 5 bases and J lost 1 base. Germline CDR1 reads LNHDA; CDR2 reads SQIVND (reference sequence). The record originates from a study of blood T cell repertoires in COVID-19. The wider study: COVID-19 samples from acute and convalescent phases originated in the United States, Italy and Spain. PBMCs, B-cell-depleted T cells, or T cells were the source of the cDNA or gDNA that made up the material.

The sample taken for sequencing was peripheral blood. The origin of this receptor is a woman aged 40-49 years with acute or convalescent COVID-19. V and J are TRBV19 and TRBJ2-3, with TRBD1 identical over 9 bases. In DNA form, the CDR3 reads TGTGCCAGTAGTCCTTGGACAGGGGGCACAGATACGCAGTATTTT. Translating it yields CASSPWTGGTDTQYF.